This T cell receptor beta chain was identified during a study of HIV-infected patients and healthy controls. Germline V CDR1 and CDR2: SGHTA, FQGNSA. The CDR3 length is 17 residues. Trimming took 4 bases from V and 3 from J; bases not matched to a gene: 4. Reverse transcription used around 500 ng RNA and constant-region primers for alpha and beta. Alpha and beta chain libraries were made separately by chain-specific third strand synthesis with multiplexing indices. MiXCR was run by TCRdb on the 5' RACE reads, yielding one entry per CDR3 protein. The profile covers 5,500 to 8,000 distinct CDR3 sequences, with more than 9% appearing a single time and around 20% taken by the ten largest. Follow-up blood was drawn about 14 weeks, roughly three months, after antiretroviral therapy began. Whole blood was used without fractionation, so all unsorted peripheral T cells were included. People with immunomodulatory therapy, recent vaccination or treatment interruptions were not enrolled.

The sample holds a few counts of this clonotype. The sequences come from blood, collected during antiretroviral therapy. The rearrangement uses TRBV7-2 and TRBJ2-3, with 16 bases that match TRBD2. The clonotype originates from an adult with HIV infection. CDR3 sequence: CASSSGTSGGVTDTQYF. CDR3 nucleotide sequence: TGTGCCAGCAGCTCGGGGACTAGCGGGGGGGTGACAGATACGCAGTATTTT.